Each of the 32 T cell receptor beta chains below was sequenced from the same sample in a study of radiation and T cells in renal cell carcinoma. The method was immunoSEQ multiplex PCR; TCRdb's version includes in-frame clones alone and lacks a portion of them. The sample consists of 150,000 to 200,000 clones, 88% of them appearing once. The time point: blood 4 weeks post-SBRT, at nephrectomy. The treatment: 15 Gy SBRT to primary tumor, nephrectomy 4 weeks later. Sequenced here: blood, sampled from a patient whose treatment included radiotherapy and nephrectomy. All receptors derive from a woman between 50 and 59 years old with renal cell carcinoma.

The rearrangement uses TRBV7-9 and TRBJ2-7; weak D call: TRBD2 (5 bases). The CDR3 totals 11 residues. Germline CDR1 is SEHNR and CDR2 is FQNEAQ (reference sequence). Trimming took 4 bases from V and 5 from J, leaving 6 bases between them. The chain's CDR3 is CASSSGNEQYF. The CDR3 bases are TGTGCCAGCAGCTCGGGAAACGAGCAGTACTTC.

In this sample, this clone turned up once. This chain's CDR3 is CASSPDRLYTEAFF. For the CDR3, the DNA is TGTGCCAGCAGTCCGGACAGGTTATACACTGAAGCTTTCTTT. The V call is TRBV6-5, the J call TRBJ1-1, with 7 bases fitting TRBD1. The V gene end was trimmed by 5 bases and the J gene end by 3 bases; junction bases not matched to a gene: 6. Looked up from germline, CDR1 is MNHEY and CDR2 is SVGAGI. CDR3 length: 14 residues.

V gene TRBV10-2 combines with J gene TRBJ1-2; the D is unclear. The CDR3 has 13 amino acids. Germline CDR1 and CDR2: WSHSY and SAAADI. Trimming pared 8 bases from V and 2 bases from J, leaving 12 bases between. In nucleotides, the CDR3 is TGCGCCAGCCGGCCGGGAGGGAACTATGGCTACACCTTC. Translation: CASRPGGNYGYTF.

The chain's CDR3 is CASSAGDRYYEQYF. The CDR3 coding sequence is TGTGCCAGCAGTGCGGGGGACAGATACTACGAGCAGTACTTC. V is TRBV6-6 and J is TRBJ2-7; D assignment may be TRBD1 or TRBD2 (7 bases each). CDR1 is MNHNY and CDR2 is SVGAGI in the germline V gene (reference sequence). The V end was cut by 5 bases, the J end by 3 bases, with 14 bases between. This CDR3 is built from 14 residues.

The V and J genes are TRBV6-6 and TRBJ1-4; weak D call: TRBD1 (6 bases). Germline CDR1 reads MNHNY; CDR2 reads SVGAGI (reference sequence). Trimming left V 0 bases short and J 7 bases short, with 12 bases between. The CDR3 is 15 amino acids. CDR3 in DNA: TGTGCCAGCAGTTACTCAACAGGGTTGAGTGAAAAACTGTTTTTT. It yields the protein CASSYSTGLSEKLFF.

This sequence joins TRBV5-4 and TRBJ1-5; perhaps TRBD1 as D (5 bases). This CDR3 has 17 residues. V lost 5 bases and J 1 base, leaving 19 bases between the germline ends. CDR1 and CDR2 (germline): SGHNT, YYREEE (reference sequence). CDR3 coding DNA: TGTGCCAGCAGTCATATCGGGGCAGGGAAAAGCAATCAGCCCCAGCATTTT. Translated: CASSHIGAGKSNQPQHF.

The chain joins TRBV2 to TRBJ1-5; 10 bases line up with TRBD1. Germline V gene lookup returns CDR1 SNHLY and CDR2 FYNNEI. The CDR3 covers 19 residues. Germline trimming cut 3 bases from V and 2 bases from J; bases unmatched to any gene: 13. The CDR3 region is CASSDLPGTGDGGNQPQHF. DNA of the CDR3: TGTGCCAGCAGTGACCTACCCGGGACAGGGGACGGAGGCAATCAGCCCCAGCATTTT.

The gene calls are TRBV9 and TRBJ2-6; D gene ambiguous. The ends were cut back, 3 bases at V and 7 bases at J, with 11 bases in the middle. CDR3 size: 14 residues. Germline CDR1 SGDLS, CDR2 YYNGEE. In DNA, the CDR3 is TGTGCCAGCAGCGCCCCACTCCGAGCCAACGTCCTGACTTTC. This gives the protein CASSAPLRANVLTF.

The rearrangement uses TRBV15 and TRBJ2-1, with 13 positions matching TRBD2. The germline V gene has CDR1 LNHNV and CDR2 YYDKDF (reference sequence). V lost 4 bases, J lost 0 bases, and 3 bases stayed unmatched. The CDR3 spans 17 residues. CDR3 sequence (DNA): TGTGCCACCAGCACGACTAGCGGGGGGACCTCCTACAATGAGCAGTTCTTC. It codes for CATSTTSGGTSYNEQFF.

This clone was detected ten times or more. The rearrangement uses TRBV7-9 and TRBJ1-2; tentative D call: TRBD1 (5 bases). Germline assignment: CDR1 SEHNR and CDR2 FQNEAQ (reference sequence). Trimming removed 5 bases at V and 6 bases at J, with 13 bases between. The CDR3 loop spans 13 amino acids. The CDR3 region has the DNA TGTGCCAGCAGCCCCTACGGGGGGGATGGCTACACCTTC. It translates to CASSPYGGDGYTF. Variable domain in full (rest from reference TRBV7-9 and TRBJ1-2): DTGVSQNPRHKITKRGQNVTFRCDPISEHNRLYWYRQTLGQGPEFLTYFQNEAQLEKSRLLSDRFSAERPKGSFSTLEIQRTEQGDSAMYLCASSPYGGDGYTFGSGTRLTVV.

The chain couples TRBV10-1 to TRBJ1-4, with D tentatively TRBD1 (6 bases). Trimming took off 5 bases at V and 8 bases at J, with 15 bases between the two ends. The CDR3 runs to 14 residues. Per germline, CDR1 WNHNN and CDR2 SYGVQD (reference sequence). The CDR3 DNA follows: TGCGCCAGCAGTTCAGGGGCTTCTGGGGAAAAACTGTTTTTT. Translating it yields CASSSGASGEKLFF.

This clone was seen a handful of times. J is TRBJ1-2 and V is TRBV18; no firm D call. V was clipped by 5 bases and J by 3 bases, with 13 bases between them. CDR3 length: 14 residues. CDR1 and CDR2 (germline): KGHSH, LQKENI. The CDR3 nucleotides are TGTGCCAGCTCATTCAGTTTCGACGACTATGGCTACACCTTC. Translation gives CASSFSFDDYGYTF.

V usage is TRBV6-5 and J usage is TRBJ1-4; D ambiguous. The CDR3 is 12 residues long. Trimming stripped 8 bases from V and 0 bases from J, with 4 bases between. The germline V gene encodes CDR1 MNHEY and CDR2 SVGAGI. The CDR3 loop is CASSATNEKLFF. DNA for the CDR3: TGTGCCAGCTCCGCAACTAATGAAAAACTGTTTTTT.

This clone was recorded a few times. This same CDR3 is encoded by further DNA sequences in the sample. This chain uses TRBV19 with TRBJ1-5, with a weak D call TRBD1 (6 bases). Trimming pared 3 bases from V and 2 bases from J, leaving 8 bases between. This CDR3 is built from 14 residues. The germline gives CDR1 LNHDA, CDR2 SQIVND (reference sequence). The CDR3 region is CASSIRQGNQPQHF. The DNA of the CDR3 is TGTGCCAGTAGTATTCGACAGGGCAATCAGCCCCAGCATTTT.

This sequence joins TRBV5-6 and TRBJ2-3; D not resolved. The germline V gene has CDR1 SGHDT and CDR2 YYEEEE. The CDR3 extends over 13 amino acids. V lost 4 bases and J lost 3, with 9 bases in between. For the CDR3, the DNA is TGTGCCAGCAGCCCCATACCAACAGATACGCAGTATTTT. This sequence encodes CASSPIPTDTQYF.

This rearrangement joins TRBV5-1 to TRBJ2-3, with TRBD2 matching over 14 bases. Germline V lookup: CDR1 SGHRS, CDR2 YFSETQ. The trim removed 4 bases at V and 6 bases at J, leaving 4 bases unmatched. The CDR3 consists of 15 residues. CDR3 coding DNA: TGCGCCAGCAGCCAGACTAGCGGGGGGGCTGATACGCAGTATTTT. The encoded protein is CASSQTSGGADTQYF.

The chain is built from TRBV18 and TRBJ2-5; D is unresolved. The germline V gene has CDR1 KGHSH and CDR2 LQKENI. Trimming removed 4 bases at V and 4 bases at J, with 19 bases between. CDR3 length: 16 residues. CDR3 bases: TGTGCCAGCTCACTTACCACGGCCCGCGGCAGAGAGACCCAGTACTTC. It yields the protein CASSLTTARGRETQYF. Full variable domain (rest looked up from reference TRBV18 and TRBJ2-5): NAGVMQNPRHLVRRRGQEARLRCSPMKGHSHVYWYRQLPEEGLKFMVYLQKENIIDESGMPKERFSAEFPKEGPSILRIQQVVRGDSAAYFCASSLTTARGRETQYFGPGTRLLVL.

The chain is built from TRBV5-1 and TRBJ1-3, with D unclear. This CDR3 contains 14 residues. The germline CDR1 and CDR2 sequences are SGHRS and YFSETQ. V lost 0 bases to trimming and J lost 4 bases, with 8 bases between them. The CDR3 is CASSLGSLGNTIYF. The CDR3 nucleotides read TGCGCCAGCAGCTTGGGTTCGTTGGGAAACACCATATATTTT.

This chain connects TRBV4-1 to TRBJ1-1, with 9 bases matching TRBD1. Germline assignment: CDR1 MGHRA and CDR2 YSYEKL. The CDR3 loop spans 16 amino acids. After removal of 1 base from V and 1 base from J, the junction contained 4 bases not matched to a gene. This CDR3 is CASSQAGQGRNTEAFF. The CDR3 coding sequence is TGCGCCAGCAGCCAAGCAGGACAGGGGAGGAACACTGAAGCTTTCTTT.

The genes are TRBV9 and TRBJ2-3; 8 bases agree with TRBD2. V gave up 0 bases and J gave up 3 bases; unmatched junction bases: 3. The CDR3 length is 15 residues. Germline CDR1 and CDR2: SGDLS and YYNGEE. In DNA form, the CDR3 reads TGTGCCAGCAGCGTAGGGACTAGCTCGACAGATACGCAGTATTTT. Its translation is CASSVGTSSTDTQYF.

The V gene is TRBV7-9, the J gene TRBJ1-1, with D uncertain. The V gene lost 8 bases and the J gene lost 6 bases, with 16 bases spanning the gap. The CDR3 contains 13 residues. Germline CDR1 is SEHNR and CDR2 is FQNEAQ (reference sequence). CDR3 protein: CASGSSGASEAFF. The CDR3 DNA is TGTGCCAGCGGGTCGTCAGGAGCCTCTGAAGCTTTCTTT.

The chain couples TRBV30 to TRBJ1-4, with D hard to call. The V gene lost 1 base and the J gene lost 4 bases, with 7 bases spanning the gap. In germline, CDR1 is GTSNPN, CDR2 SVGIG (reference sequence). The CDR3 runs to 13 residues. The CDR3 DNA sequence: TGTGCCTGGAGTGGACAACTTAATGAAAAACTGTTTTTT. Amino acids: CAWSGQLNEKLFF.

This sequence joins TRBV7-2 and TRBJ1-2; D is ambiguous. The CDR3 runs 14 residues. Germline loops: CDR1 SGHTA, CDR2 FQGNSA. V lost 5 bases and J lost 8, with 18 bases in between. The CDR3 sequence is CASSPGSDLRGYTF. In DNA, the CDR3 is TGTGCCAGCAGCCCCGGGTCAGACTTACGGGGCTACACCTTC.

The J gene is TRBJ2-2, the V gene TRBV5-1; D is unresolved. The CDR3 contains 11 residues. Germline V gene sequence: CDR1 SGHRS, CDR2 YFSETQ. Deletions cut 5 bases from V and 5 bases from J, with 4 bases between. The CDR3 loop is CASSGTGELFF. In DNA form, the CDR3 reads TGCGCCAGCAGTGGTACCGGGGAGCTGTTTTTT.

The chain combines TRBV6-6 with TRBJ1-2; D is uncertain. Trimming shortened V by 5 bases and J by 2 bases, and 9 bases separated the two germline ends. Per germline, CDR1 MNHNY and CDR2 SVGAGI (reference sequence). The CDR3 is 13 amino acids. Here the CDR3 DNA reads TGTGCCAGCAGTGCTGACCCGAACTATGGCTACACCTTC. Amino acid sequence: CASSADPNYGYTF.

CDR3 sequence reads: CASSLGRNRQNTEAFF. The CDR3 DNA is TGCGCCAGCAGCTTGGGTAGAAACAGGCAGAACACTGAAGCTTTCTTT. V usage is TRBV5-1 and J usage is TRBJ1-1, with D maybe TRBD1 (5 bases). This CDR3 contains 16 residues. Trimming took off 0 bases at V and 1 base at J, with 13 bases between the two ends. CDR1 SGHRS and CDR2 YFSETQ come from the germline V gene.

The chain is built from TRBV9 and TRBJ2-2; no clear D gene. Germline lookup yields CDR1 SGDLS and CDR2 YYNGEE. The CDR3 totals 12 residues. V was pared by 7 bases and J by 6 bases, with 10 bases between. As DNA, the CDR3 is TGTGCCAGCTCCGTAGAGCCCGGGGAGCTGTTTTTT. Translated: CASSVEPGELFF.

The gene calls are TRBV4-1 and TRBJ2-3; D ambiguous. The length of the CDR3 is 13 residues. The V end was cut by 3 bases, the J end by 2 bases, with 6 bases between. CDR1 and CDR2 (germline): MGHRA, YSYEKL. The DNA for the CDR3 is TGCGCCAGCAGCCAGACGTTCACAGATACGCAGTATTTT. Translating it yields CASSQTFTDTQYF.

The chain uses TRBV4-1 and TRBJ1-5, with D tentatively TRBD1 (5 bases). This CDR3 has 15 residues. The V gene's germline CDR1 is MGHRA and CDR2 YSYEKL. V was clipped by 4 bases and J by 2 bases, with 12 bases between them. The CDR3 DNA reads as TGCGCCAGCAGCCCCATGGAACAGGGCAATCAGCCCCAGCATTTT. This gives the protein CASSPMEQGNQPQHF.

This clone was seen once. The V and J genes are TRBV9 and TRBJ1-4, with D unclear. Germline V CDR1 and CDR2: SGDLS, YYNGEE. V was clipped by 7 bases and J by 8 bases, with 18 bases between them. The CDR3 extends over 14 amino acids. The CDR3 DNA is TGTGCCAGCGGGAGGATGAGCGTAGGGGAAAAACTGTTTTTT. Residues: CASGRMSVGEKLFF. Drawing the rest from reference TRBV9 and TRBJ1-4, the complete variable domain is DSGVTQTPKHLITATGQRVTLRCSPRSGDLSVYWYQQSLDQGLQFLIQYYNGEERAKGNILERFSAQQFPDLHSELNLSSLELGDSALYFCASGRMSVGEKLFFGSGTQLSVL.

The chain employs TRBV5-4 and TRBJ1-2; D is undetermined. With 2 bases removed from V and 7 bases from J, the gap between germline ends came to 9 bases. The CDR3 covers 12 residues. The germline gives CDR1 SGHNT, CDR2 YYREEE (reference sequence). CDR3 coding DNA: TGTGCCAGCAGCTTTGGTGGGTTTGGCTACACCTTC. It codes for CASSFGGFGYTF.

This clone showed up just once. The gene calls are TRBV9 and TRBJ1-1, with 11 bases aligning to TRBD1. Germline V gives CDR1 SGDLS, CDR2 YYNGEE. CDR3 length: 16 residues. Trimming cost V 1 base and J 4 bases; bases outside gene matches: 6. Written as DNA, the CDR3 is TGTGCCAGCAGCGTATCGGACAGGGGGCTGGGCACTGAAGCTTTCTTT. Its protein product is CASSVSDRGLGTEAFF.